What follows are 31 T cell receptor beta chains derived from one specimen sequenced in a study of T cell changes during pregnancy in multiple sclerosis. Profiling relied on immunoSEQ multiplex PCR, and the TCRdb table lists in-frame clones only, not all of them. The sample holds about 36,000 clones, 92% seen once. This material consisted of CD4+ T cells from peripheral blood mononuclear cells, taken in the third trimester of pregnancy. The receptor source for this set is a female donor in good health, enrolled as a control in a pregnancy study.

The V call is TRBV28, the J call TRBJ1-4; D is unclear. The CDR3 is 15 residues long. Trimming pared 4 bases from V and 8 bases from J, leaving 17 bases between. CDR1 is MDHEN, CDR2 SYDVKM, per germline. The chain's CDR3 is CASSSLGGIEEKLFF. The CDR3 DNA reads TGTGCCAGCAGTTCCTTGGGAGGGATAGAAGAAAAACTGTTTTTT. Filled out from reference TRBV28 and TRBJ1-4, the complete variable domain reads DVKVTQSSRYLVKRTGEKVFLECVQDMDHENMFWYRQDPGLGLRLIYFSYDVKMKEKGDIPEGYSVSREKKERFSLILESASTNQTSMYLCASSSLGGIEEKLFFGSGTQLSVL.

This sequence joins TRBV5-1 and TRBJ2-5; 9 bases are a match to TRBD2. Trimming at V came to 2 bases and at J to 5 bases, leaving 7 bases not matched to a gene. CDR3 length: 15 residues. Germline V gene sequence: CDR1 SGHRS, CDR2 YFSETQ. The CDR3 spells CASSFQRGAGETQYF. The CDR3 DNA is TGCGCCAGCAGCTTCCAGCGGGGGGCAGGGGAGACCCAGTACTTC.

As DNA, the CDR3 is TGTGCCAGCAGTGAAATGGGACTGTCTTCTAACTATGGCTACACCTTC. Protein product: CASSEMGLSSNYGYTF. The chain carries TRBV6-1 and TRBJ1-2; possibly TRBD1 for D (5 bases). CDR3 size: 16 residues. The V and J ends lost 2 bases and 0 bases respectively, with 13 bases between them. CDR1 is MNHNS and CDR2 is SASEGT in the germline V gene.

V gene TRBV5-5 combines with J gene TRBJ2-3; 12 bases map to TRBD2. V was pared by 0 bases and J by 9 bases, with 2 bases of the junction left unmatched. CDR3 length: 14 amino acids. Germline loops: CDR1 SGHKS, CDR2 YYEKEE (reference sequence). CDR3 nucleotides: TGTGCCAGCAGCTTGGGGACTAGCGGGGAGACGCAGTATTTT. Protein: CASSLGTSGETQYF.

The CDR3 nucleotides are TGTGCCAGCAGTGGACGAGGACAGACCAGAAACACCATATATTTT. Amino acid sequence: CASSGRGQTRNTIYF. This sequence joins TRBV6-1 and TRBJ1-3, with D maybe TRBD1 (6 bases). The CDR3 has 15 residues. Germline V gene sequence: CDR1 MNHNS, CDR2 SASEGT. Deletions cut 4 bases from V and 5 bases from J, with 15 bases between.

This rearrangement joins TRBV4-3 to TRBJ1-2; 9 bases match TRBD1. Per the germline V gene, CDR1 is LGHNA and CDR2 is YSLEER. The ends lost 0 bases at V and 4 bases at J; junction bases unmatched: 0. The CDR3 contains 14 residues. CDR3 amino acids: CASSQEQGAYGYTF. CDR3 nucleotide sequence: TGCGCCAGCAGCCAAGAACAGGGGGCCTATGGCTACACCTTC.

This rearrangement joins TRBV7-3 to TRBJ2-5; 8 bases agree with TRBD2. V lost 3 bases and J lost 1; bases outside the gene matches: 7. This CDR3 has 16 amino acids. Germline V gene sequence: CDR1 SGHTA, CDR2 FQGTGA. CDR3 sequence (DNA): TGTGCCAGCAGCTTCTTCTCGGGGGGGACCCAAGAGACCCAGTACTTC. Amino acid sequence: CASSFFSGGTQETQYF. Based on the CDR3 plus reference TRBV7-3 and TRBJ2-5, the full variable domain is GAGVSQTPSNKVTEKGKYVELRCDPISGHTALYWYRQSLGQGPEFLIYFQGTGAADDSGLPNDRFFAVRPEGSVSTLKIQRTERGDSAVYLCASSFFSGGTQETQYFGPGTRLLVL.

This chain links TRBV6-5 with TRBJ1-1; D ambiguous. CDR3 length: 13 amino acids. Germline CDR1 MNHEY, CDR2 SVGAGI. Trimming removed 6 bases from V and 11 bases from J, with 19 bases in between. The CDR3 coding sequence is TGTGCCAGCAGCCTGGCGGGGTCTTTAGGGGCTTTCTTT. It translates to CASSLAGSLGAFF.

In its sample, this clone was seen a few times. This chain joins TRBV5-5 and TRBJ1-6; tentative D call: TRBD1 (6 bases). The V gene lost 0 bases and the J gene lost 0 bases, with 16 bases spanning the gap. Per the germline V gene, CDR1 is SGHKS and CDR2 is YYEKEE (reference sequence). This CDR3 comprises 19 residues. CDR3 in amino acids: CASSLASVQGSSYNSPLHF. The CDR3 coding sequence is TGTGCCAGCAGCTTGGCATCTGTGCAGGGGAGCTCCTATAATTCACCCCTCCACTTT.

This rearrangement joins TRBV7-6 to TRBJ1-2; 8 bases line up with TRBD1. The CDR3 consists of 19 residues. Germline-derived CDR1 and CDR2 are SGHVS and FNYEAQ. V lost 4 bases, J lost 0 bases, and 16 bases stayed unmatched. The CDR3: CASSSRLETGEDANYGYTF. The CDR3 coding sequence is TGTGCCAGCAGCTCCCGCCTAGAGACAGGGGAAGACGCTAACTATGGCTACACCTTC.

The chain couples TRBV5-1 to TRBJ2-5, with D perhaps matching TRBD1 (6 bases). Near its end, the DNA agrees better with TRBJ2-7, so the J call may be wrong. The germline V gene encodes CDR1 SGHRS and CDR2 YFSETQ. The CDR3 is 14 residues long. The CDR3 DNA sequence: TGCGCCAGCATGAGGGGGACGGGACCCTACGAGCAGTACTTC. Translated, it gives CASMRGTGPYEQYF.

The gene calls are TRBV7-9 and TRBJ1-3, with D possibly being TRBD1 (5 bases). From germline, CDR1 is SEHNR and CDR2 FQNEAQ (reference sequence). With 5 bases removed from V and 5 bases from J, the gap between germline ends came to 16 bases. CDR3 length equals 15 residues. CDR3 sequence: CASSPRTGGRNTIYF. In nucleotides, the CDR3 is TGTGCCAGCAGCCCTCGGACCGGGGGGAGAAACACCATATATTTT.

The V call is TRBV9, the J call TRBJ2-3; 7 bases match TRBD2. Unmatched junction bases numbered 11, after V lost 4 bases and J lost 12 bases. The CDR3 extends over 13 amino acids. Per the germline V gene, CDR1 is SGDLS and CDR2 is YYNGEE. CDR3: CASSSWDYLVQYF. CDR3 coding DNA: TGTGCCAGCAGCTCCTGGGACTACCTCGTACAGTATTTT. The variable domain in full, with the rest retrieved from reference TRBV9 and TRBJ2-3, is DSGVTQTPKHLITATGQRVTLRCSPRSGDLSVYWYQQSLDQGLQFLIQYYNGEERAKGNILERFSAQQFPDLHSELNLSSLELGDSALYFCASSSWDYLVQYFGPGTRLTVL.

This clone was counted only a few times. This chain joins TRBV4-1 and TRBJ1-2, with TRBD1 identical over 7 bases. CDR1 is MGHRA and CDR2 is YSYEKL in the germline V gene. CDR3 length: 15 amino acids. V lost 3 bases, J lost 1 base, and 5 bases stayed unmatched. The DNA of the CDR3 is TGCGCCAGCAGCCAGTCGACAGGGCGTAACTATGGCTACACCTTC. Encoded protein: CASSQSTGRNYGYTF.

The genes are TRBV6-1 and TRBJ1-2; D perhaps matches TRBD1 (5 bases). Trimming removed 6 bases from V and 4 bases from J, with 9 bases in between. Germline V gene lookup returns CDR1 MNHNS and CDR2 SASEGT. This CDR3 is 12 amino acids long. CDR3 loop: CASSRETYGYTF. The CDR3 DNA is TGTGCCAGCAGCAGGGAAACCTATGGCTACACCTTC.

This clone was observed once. The rearrangement links TRBV7-8 to TRBJ2-6; 9 bases are a match to TRBD1. CDR3 length: 16 residues. V lost 5 bases and J lost 1; bases outside the gene matches: 3. Germline CDR1 reads SGHVS; CDR2 reads FQNEAQ. The CDR3 reads CASSGTGYSGANVLTF. Written as DNA, the CDR3 is TGTGCCAGCAGCGGGACAGGGTATTCTGGGGCCAACGTCCTGACTTTC.

This rearrangement joins TRBV7-2 to TRBJ1-5, with 8 bases aligning to TRBD1. There are 15 residues in the CDR3. V trimming: 5 bases; J trimming: 0 bases; junction bases outside the gene matches: 3. The V gene's germline CDR1 is SGHTA and CDR2 FQGNSA. The CDR3 reads CASSRTGNSNQPQHF. In DNA form, the CDR3 reads TGTGCCAGCAGCCGGACAGGGAATAGCAATCAGCCCCAGCATTTT.

The chain uses TRBV7-2 and TRBJ2-5; D unresolved. With 3 bases removed from V and 5 bases from J, the gap between germline ends came to 7 bases. The CDR3 sequence is 12 residues long. Germline V CDR1 and CDR2: SGHTA, FQGNSA. CDR3 sequence: CASSFLLETQYF. CDR3 DNA: TGTGCCAGCAGCTTTCTCTTGGAGACCCAGTACTTC.

This clone has only one observation. The chain uses TRBV14 and TRBJ2-5; TRBD2 matches at 7 bases. Germline CDR1 SGHDN, CDR2 FVKESK. V was pared by 4 bases and J by 4 bases, with 6 bases of the junction left unmatched. CDR3 length equals 14 residues. CDR3 nucleotides: TGTGCCAGCAGCCGAGAGAGGGAGGGAGAGACCCAGTACTTC. Residues: CASSREREGETQYF.

This clone has just a few counts. The V gene is TRBV5-6, the J gene TRBJ1-3; D might be TRBD1 (6 bases). Germline loops: CDR1 SGHDT, CDR2 YYEEEE. Trimming cost V 4 bases and J 3 bases, with 17 bases left between them. The length of the CDR3 is 16 residues. The CDR3 loop is CASSEGGYTVGNTIYF. CDR3 coding DNA: TGTGCCAGCAGCGAAGGGGGTTACACGGTTGGAAACACCATATATTTT.

The chain uses TRBV19 and TRBJ2-5; a weak D match, TRBD2 (5 bases). The CDR3 runs 15 residues. Trimming left V 6 bases short and J 5 bases short, with 19 bases between. Germline V gives CDR1 LNHDA, CDR2 SQIVND (reference sequence). The CDR3 loop is CASRGRDRRVETQYF. CDR3 nucleotide sequence: TGTGCCAGTAGGGGGAGAGATCGGCGGGTGGAGACCCAGTACTTC.

The chain is built from TRBV11-2 and TRBJ1-2; 7 positions agree with TRBD1. Germline V gene sequence: CDR1 SGHAT, CDR2 FQNNGV. Losses at the gene ends were 3 bases for V and 8 bases for J; bases not matched to a gene: 9. This CDR3 contains 14 residues. The DNA for the CDR3 is TGTGCCAGCAGCTTGGAGGACAGGCTTACGGGCTACACCTTC. It is translated as CASSLEDRLTGYTF. Together with reference TRBV11-2 and TRBJ1-2, the CDR3 gives the full variable domain: EAGVAQSPRYKIIEKRQSVAFWCNPISGHATLYWYQQILGQGPKLLIQFQNNGVVDDSQLPKDRFSAERLKGVDSTLKIQPAKLEDSAVYLCASSLEDRLTGYTFGSGTRLTVV.

The chain links TRBV21-1 to TRBJ2-5; TRBD1 was called by the table and not checked on the DNA. TRBV21-1 is labeled a pseudogene. CDR3 length equals 16 residues. This chain's CDR3 is CASSKARRDNQETQYF. The CDR3 region has the DNA TGTGCCAGCAGCAAAGCGCGCCGGGACAACCAAGAGACCCAGTACTTC.

The chain carries TRBV10-3 and TRBJ1-1, with a weak D call TRBD1 (6 bases). The CDR3 is 13 amino acids. Germline lookup yields CDR1 ENHRY and CDR2 SYGVKD. Trimming removed 10 bases at V and 3 bases at J, with 15 bases between. CDR3 nucleotide sequence: TGTGCCACCGAGGGGGGGGATTACACTGAAGCTTTCTTT. It specifies CATEGGDYTEAFF.

The chain has TRBV19 and TRBJ1-1, with unresolved D. CDR1 is LNHDA, CDR2 SQIVND, per germline (reference sequence). The CDR3 has 14 amino acids. The V end was cut by 3 bases, the J end by 0 bases, with 8 bases between. CDR3 nucleotide sequence: TGTGCCAGTAGTATTACAGCCATGAACACTGAAGCTTTCTTT. Translating gives CASSITAMNTEAFF.

This chain's CDR3 is CASSFILGGGDTEAFF. CDR3 coding DNA: TGTGCCAGCAGCTTTATACTGGGAGGAGGCGACACTGAAGCTTTCTTT. The chain links TRBV5-8 to TRBJ1-1; D uncertain. This CDR3 is built from 16 residues. The V end was cut by 2 bases, the J end by 3 bases, with 17 bases between. Germline CDR1 reads SGHTS; CDR2 reads YDEGEE.

The CDR3 DNA sequence: TGTGCCAGCAGCTTAGGGACAAGTTCCCACGAGCAGTACTTC. This translates into CASSLGTSSHEQYF. The chain is built from TRBV7-2 and TRBJ2-7, with TRBD1 as a possible D gene (5 bases). Trimming stripped 1 base from V and 5 bases from J, with 12 bases between. CDR3 size: 14 residues. Germline loops: CDR1 SGHTA, CDR2 FQGNSA.

The chain joins TRBV18 to TRBJ2-1; TRBD2 aligns across 14 bases. The germline V gene encodes CDR1 KGHSH and CDR2 LQKENI. The CDR3 is 18 residues long. With 6 bases clipped from V and 6 bases from J, the junction kept 13 bases outside the gene matches. The CDR3 region has the DNA TGTGCCAGCTCCCCAACGGTCAGACTAGCGGGGGGGTCCAATGAGCAGTTCTTC. Translated, it gives CASSPTVRLAGGSNEQFF.

The chain couples TRBV5-6 to TRBJ2-2, with 7 bases matching TRBD1. CDR3 length: 15 residues. The germline V gene encodes CDR1 SGHDT and CDR2 YYEEEE. V gave up 4 bases and J gave up 0 bases; unmatched junction bases: 3. Written as DNA, the CDR3 is TGTGCCAGCAGCCAGACAGGGCCGAACACCGGGGAGCTGTTTTTT. It encodes CASSQTGPNTGELFF. Drawing the rest from reference TRBV5-6 and TRBJ2-2, the complete variable domain is DAGVTQSPTHLIKTRGQQVTLRCSPKSGHDTVSWYQQALGQGPQFIFQYYEEEERQRGNFPDRFSGHQFPNYSSELNVNALLLGDSALYLCASSQTGPNTGELFFGEGSRLTVL.

V gene TRBV5-1 combines with J gene TRBJ2-5; weak D call: TRBD1 (6 bases). V was shortened by 0 bases and J by 3 bases, with 9 bases between the two germline ends. The germline CDR1 and CDR2 sequences are SGHRS and YFSETQ. CDR3 size: 14 residues. The CDR3 DNA reads as TGCGCCAGCAGCTTGGAAGGGGGAAAAGAGACCCAGTACTTC. Protein sequence: CASSLEGGKETQYF. The full variable domain, completed using reference TRBV5-1 and TRBJ2-5, is KAGVTQTPRYLIKTRGQQVTLSCSPISGHRSVSWYQQTPGQGLQFLFEYFSETQRNKGNFPGRFSGRQFSNSRSEMNVSTLELGDSALYLCASSLEGGKETQYFGPGTRLLVL.

The chain recombines TRBV2 with TRBJ1-5, with TRBD1 as a possible D gene (5 bases). Germline loops: CDR1 SNHLY, CDR2 FYNNEI. Trimming removed 7 bases at V and 6 bases at J, with 19 bases between. The CDR3 has 15 amino acids. DNA of the CDR3: TGTGCCAGCAAAGTAACGGGGGTCCCGGGTCAGCCCCAGCATTTT. Translation gives CASKVTGVPGQPQHF.